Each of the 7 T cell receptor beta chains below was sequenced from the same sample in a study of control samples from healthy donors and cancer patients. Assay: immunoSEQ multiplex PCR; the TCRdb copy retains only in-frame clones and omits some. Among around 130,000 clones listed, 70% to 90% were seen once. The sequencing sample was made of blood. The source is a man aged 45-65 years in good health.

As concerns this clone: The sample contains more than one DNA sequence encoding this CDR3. CDR3 sequence reads: CASSLNTEAFF. DNA for the CDR3: TGTGCCAGCAGCTTAAACACTGAAGCTTTCTTT. The chain uses TRBV5-6 and TRBJ1-1; D remains unclear. There are 11 residues in the CDR3. Germline assignment: CDR1 SGHDT and CDR2 YYEEEE. The V and J ends lost 2 bases and 2 bases respectively, with 1 base between them.

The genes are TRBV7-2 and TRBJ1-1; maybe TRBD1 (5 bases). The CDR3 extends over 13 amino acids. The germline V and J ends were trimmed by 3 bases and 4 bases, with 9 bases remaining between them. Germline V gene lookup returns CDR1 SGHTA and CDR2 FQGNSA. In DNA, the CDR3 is TGTGCCAGCAGCTTGCGGGGACCCACTGAAGCTTTCTTT. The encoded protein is CASSLRGPTEAFF.

The CDR3 sequence: CASSFGQGSYNEQFF. CDR3 in DNA: TGTGCCAGCAGTTTCGGACAGGGCTCCTACAATGAGCAGTTCTTC. This sequence joins TRBV27 and TRBJ2-1, with 8 positions matching TRBD1. The trim removed 3 bases at V and 0 bases at J, leaving 1 base unmatched. The V gene's germline CDR1 is MNHEY and CDR2 SMNVEV (reference sequence). The CDR3 contains 15 residues.

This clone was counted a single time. The CDR3, as DNA: TGTGCCAGCAGCCTCACCGGGACAGGGGGGACTGAAGCTTTCTTT. Protein: CASSLTGTGGTEAFF. The chain couples TRBV7-9 to TRBJ1-1; TRBD1 matches at 11 bases. The V gene end was trimmed by 5 bases and the J gene end by 5 bases; junction bases not matched to a gene: 7. The CDR3 spans 15 residues. The germline V gene has CDR1 SEHNR and CDR2 FQNEAQ (reference sequence).

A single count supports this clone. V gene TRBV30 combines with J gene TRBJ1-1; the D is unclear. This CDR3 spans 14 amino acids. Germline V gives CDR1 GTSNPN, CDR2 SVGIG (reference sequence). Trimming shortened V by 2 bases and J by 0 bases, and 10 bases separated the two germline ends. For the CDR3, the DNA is TGTGCCTGGAGTCATCTGGGAATGAACACTGAAGCTTTCTTT. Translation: CAWSHLGMNTEAFF.

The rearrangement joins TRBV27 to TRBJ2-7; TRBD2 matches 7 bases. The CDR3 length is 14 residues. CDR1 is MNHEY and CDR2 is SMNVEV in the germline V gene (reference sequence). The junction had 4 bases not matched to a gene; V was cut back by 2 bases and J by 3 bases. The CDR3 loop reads CASSLIAGDYEQYF. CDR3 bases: TGTGCCAGCAGTTTAATCGCGGGGGACTACGAGCAGTACTTC.

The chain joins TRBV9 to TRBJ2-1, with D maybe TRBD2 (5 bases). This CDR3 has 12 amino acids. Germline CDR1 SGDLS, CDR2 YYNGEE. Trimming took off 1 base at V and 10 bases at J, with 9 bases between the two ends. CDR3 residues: CASSVYGSEQFF. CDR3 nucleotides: TGTGCCAGCAGCGTATATGGGAGCGAGCAGTTCTTC. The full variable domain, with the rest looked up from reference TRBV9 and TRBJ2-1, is DSGVTQTPKHLITATGQRVTLRCSPRSGDLSVYWYQQSLDQGLQFLIQYYNGEERAKGNILERFSAQQFPDLHSELNLSSLELGDSALYFCASSVYGSEQFFGPGTRLTVL.